The present TCR beta chain was sequenced within a study of PD-1 blockade in classical Hodgkin lymphoma. Overall study results and limits: Newly diagnosed patients reportedly trailed healthy donors in baseline TCR diversity.

Trimming stripped 11 bases from V and 0 bases from J, with 6 bases between. CDR3 length: 11 residues. Germline assignment: CDR1 MNHNS and CDR2 SASEGT. As regards this clone: Its antigen is unknown.

The time point: newly diagnosed, previously untreated cHL patient sample. Isolation of CD4+ T cells from thawed PBMCs was performed by magnetic negative selection. The comparison group had newly diagnosed, previously untreated classical Hodgkin lymphoma. The data were produced by immunoSEQ multiplex PCR, yet TCRdb's version contains in-frame clones alone and is incomplete. The repertoire includes 20,000 to 30,000 clones, roughly nine tenths of them detected once, and less than 0.65% sits in the top ten. The chain links TRBV6-1 to TRBJ2-3, with D uncertain. Sequencing was carried out using CD4+ T cells from blood. The origin of this receptor is a human donor with classical Hodgkin lymphoma. As DNA, the CDR3 is TGTGCCGCGGACAGCACAGATACGCAGTATTTT. Its protein is CAADSTDTQYF.